The sequence of this T cell receptor beta chain was determined in a study of T cells in Graves' hyperthyroidism and ophthalmopathy. With respect to this clonotype: Its antigen is as yet unknown.

Germline loops: CDR1 SGHDT, CDR2 YYEEEE. With 1 base removed from V and 7 bases from J, the gap between germline ends came to 15 bases. The length of the CDR3 is 14 residues. Points from the study as a whole: Classification by a 13 V-J model distinguished ophthalmopathy from stable hyperthyroidism. Most thyroid clonotypes expanded above 0.001 were also detected in blood.

A Clinical Activity Score of at least 3, a NOSPECS grade of at least 4 and a duration under 3 months were recorded in the ophthalmopathy patients. Diagnoses used clinical symptoms, serum thyroxine and TRAb, thyroid ultrasound and orbital computed tomography. Amplification of TCR beta CDR3 regions used RNA as the template. A set of HTBI primers served as the primers for a first-round RT-PCR of the TCR CDR3. TCRdb itself ran the multiplex PCR reads through MiXCR, one entry per CDR3 protein. Among about 270,000 distinct CDR3 sequences listed, 22% were seen once. This receptor was identified in a man aged 30 to 39 with Graves' ophthalmopathy. Sequences were obtained from blood. V and J are TRBV5-6 and TRBJ2-7, with a weak D call TRBD2 (6 bases). CDR3 bases: TGTGCCAGCAGCTTGAACGGGGGAGGTTTTGAGCAGTACTTC. Protein product: CASSLNGGGFEQYF.